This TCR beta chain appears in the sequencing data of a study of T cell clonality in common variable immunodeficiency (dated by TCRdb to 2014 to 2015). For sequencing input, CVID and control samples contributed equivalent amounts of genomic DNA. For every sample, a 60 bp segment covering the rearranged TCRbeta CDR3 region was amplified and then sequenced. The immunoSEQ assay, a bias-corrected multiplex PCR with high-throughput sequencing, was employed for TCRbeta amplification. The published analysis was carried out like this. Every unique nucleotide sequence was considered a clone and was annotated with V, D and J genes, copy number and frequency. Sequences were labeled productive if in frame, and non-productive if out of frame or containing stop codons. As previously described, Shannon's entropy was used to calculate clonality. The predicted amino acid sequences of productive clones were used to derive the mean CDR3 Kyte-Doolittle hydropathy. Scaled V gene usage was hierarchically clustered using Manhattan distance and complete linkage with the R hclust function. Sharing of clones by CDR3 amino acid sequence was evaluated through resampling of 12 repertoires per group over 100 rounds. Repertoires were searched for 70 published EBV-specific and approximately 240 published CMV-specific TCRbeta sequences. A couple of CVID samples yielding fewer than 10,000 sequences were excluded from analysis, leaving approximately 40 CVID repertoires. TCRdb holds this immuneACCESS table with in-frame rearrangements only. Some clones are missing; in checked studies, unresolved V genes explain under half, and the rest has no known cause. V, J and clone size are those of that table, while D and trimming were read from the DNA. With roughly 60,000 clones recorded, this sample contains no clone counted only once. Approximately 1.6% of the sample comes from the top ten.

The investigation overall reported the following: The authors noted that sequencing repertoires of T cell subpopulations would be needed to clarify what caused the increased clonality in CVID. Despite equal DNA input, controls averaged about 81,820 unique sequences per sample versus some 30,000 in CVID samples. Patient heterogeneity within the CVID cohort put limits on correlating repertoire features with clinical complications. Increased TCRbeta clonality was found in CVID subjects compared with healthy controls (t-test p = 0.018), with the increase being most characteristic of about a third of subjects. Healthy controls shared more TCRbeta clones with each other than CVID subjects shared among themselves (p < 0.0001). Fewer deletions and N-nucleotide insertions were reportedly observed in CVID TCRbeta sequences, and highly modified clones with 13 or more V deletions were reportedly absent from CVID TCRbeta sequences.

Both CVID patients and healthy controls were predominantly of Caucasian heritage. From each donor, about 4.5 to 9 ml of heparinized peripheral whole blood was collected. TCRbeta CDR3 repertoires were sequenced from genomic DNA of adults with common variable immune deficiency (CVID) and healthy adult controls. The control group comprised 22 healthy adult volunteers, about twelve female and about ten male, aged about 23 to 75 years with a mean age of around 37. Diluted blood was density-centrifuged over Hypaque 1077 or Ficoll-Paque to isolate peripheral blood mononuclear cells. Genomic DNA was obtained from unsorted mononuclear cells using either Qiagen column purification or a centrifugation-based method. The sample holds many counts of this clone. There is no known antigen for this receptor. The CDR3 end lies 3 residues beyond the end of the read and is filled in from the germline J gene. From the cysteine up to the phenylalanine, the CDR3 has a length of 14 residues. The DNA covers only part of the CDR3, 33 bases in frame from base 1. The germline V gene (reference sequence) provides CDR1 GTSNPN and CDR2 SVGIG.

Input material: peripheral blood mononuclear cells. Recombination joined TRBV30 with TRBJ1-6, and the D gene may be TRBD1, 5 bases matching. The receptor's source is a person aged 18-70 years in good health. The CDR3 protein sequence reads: CAWMKGTAQPPLHF. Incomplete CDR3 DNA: TGTGCCTGGATGAAAGGGACTGCCCAGCCGCCC. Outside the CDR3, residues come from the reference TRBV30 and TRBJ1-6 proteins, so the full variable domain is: SQTIHQWPATLVQPVGSPLSLECTVEGTSNPNLYWYRQAAGRGLQLLFYSVGIGQISSEVPQNLSASRPQDRQFILSSKKLLLSDSGFYLCAWMKGTAQPPLHFGNGTRLTVT.